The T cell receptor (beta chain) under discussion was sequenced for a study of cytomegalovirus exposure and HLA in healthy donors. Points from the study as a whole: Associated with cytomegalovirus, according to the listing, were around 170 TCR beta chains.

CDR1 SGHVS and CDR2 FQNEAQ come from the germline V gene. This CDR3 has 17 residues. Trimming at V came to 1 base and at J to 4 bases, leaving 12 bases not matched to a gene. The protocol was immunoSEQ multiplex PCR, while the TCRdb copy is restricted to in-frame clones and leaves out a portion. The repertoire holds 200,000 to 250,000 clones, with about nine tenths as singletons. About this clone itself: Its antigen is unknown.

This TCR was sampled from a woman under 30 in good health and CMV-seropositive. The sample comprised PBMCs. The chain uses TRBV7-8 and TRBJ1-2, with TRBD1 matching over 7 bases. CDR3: CASSLDTRDSSLYGYTF. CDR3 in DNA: TGTGCCAGCAGCTTAGATACTCGGGACAGCTCCCTCTATGGCTACACCTTC. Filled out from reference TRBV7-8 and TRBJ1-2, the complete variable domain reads GAGVSQSPRYKVAKRGQDVALRCDPISGHVSLFWYQQALGQGPEFLTYFQNEAQLDKSGLPSDRFFAERPEGSVSTLKIQRTQQEDSAVYLCASSLDTRDSSLYGYTFGSGTRLTVV.